Listed here is a single T cell receptor beta chain. Its matching antigen is unknown. The record originates from a study of cytomegalovirus exposure and HLA in healthy donors. As for the study in general: The same platform used for the roughly 650 first-cohort repertoires was also used for the 90 to 150 validation repertoires, as a later analysis reported.

Trimming cost V 3 bases and J 0 bases, with 12 bases left between them. Looked up from germline, CDR1 is LNHDA and CDR2 is SQIVND (reference sequence). The CDR3 has 16 amino acids. Study results and caveats: The study recorded fewer than 200 TCR beta chains that were cytomegalovirus-associated. Rare TCR sequences predominated, though certain public TCRs were found in many donors.

Sequenced by immunoSEQ multiplex PCR; TCRdb stores in-frame clones only, minus some. This repertoire shows 65,000 to 75,000 clones, approximately 94% found once; its top ten account for about 3.5%. V and J are TRBV19 and TRBJ1-5; D is possibly TRBD1 (5 bases). This TCR was sampled from a woman between 18 and 29 years old in good health and CMV-seropositive. The sample was PBMCs. The CDR3 reads CASSIGQGVSNQPQHF. CDR3 DNA sequence: TGTGCCAGTAGTATTGGTCAGGGTGTTAGCAATCAGCCCCAGCATTTT.